This T cell receptor (beta chain) was sequenced in a study of CD8 T cells in ankylosing spondylitis. Study results and limitations: Clones linked to disease were reported to show significant enrichment in matched ankylosing spondylitis synovial fluid. Blood of patients with ankylosing spondylitis appeared to be characterized by a TCR beta motif of about eight highly homologous variants. Disease-associated clonotypes exhibited CD8+ identity and were relatively infrequent in peripheral blood. Certain motif variants had earlier been reported in reactive arthritis synovial fluid and blood.

Quantitative molecular-barcoded 5'-RACE generated the TCR beta libraries. TCRdb passed the 5' RACE reads through MiXCR, listing each CDR3 protein once. The repertoire holds about 540,000 distinct CDR3 sequences, with roughly 13% as singletons. This clonotype was detected a few times. Antigen specificity is unknown. The TCR comes from a male donor with ankylosing spondylitis. What was sequenced was blood, either unsorted or a sorted T cell fraction (not recorded which).

CDR3 in DNA: TGTGCCAGCAGCCAAGAAAGGTCACAAACTAACTATGGCTACACCTTC. Its protein is CASSQERSQTNYGYTF. This chain uses TRBV3-1 with TRBJ1-2, with no clear D. Trimming shortened V by 0 bases and J by 0 bases, and 11 bases separated the two germline ends. Germline V gene sequence: CDR1 LGHDT, CDR2 YNNKEL (reference sequence). The CDR3 consists of 16 residues.